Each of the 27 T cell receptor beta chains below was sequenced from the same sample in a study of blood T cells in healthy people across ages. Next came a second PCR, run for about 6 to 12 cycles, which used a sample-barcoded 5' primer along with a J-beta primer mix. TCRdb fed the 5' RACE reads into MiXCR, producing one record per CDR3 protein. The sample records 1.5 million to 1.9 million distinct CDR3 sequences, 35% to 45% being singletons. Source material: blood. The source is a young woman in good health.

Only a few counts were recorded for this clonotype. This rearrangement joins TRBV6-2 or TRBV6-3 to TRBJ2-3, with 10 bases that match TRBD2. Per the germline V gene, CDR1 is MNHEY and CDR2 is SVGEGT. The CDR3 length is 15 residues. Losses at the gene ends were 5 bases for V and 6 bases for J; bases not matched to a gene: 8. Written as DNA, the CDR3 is TGTGCCAGCAGTCTCCTAGCGGGAGCCTTGGATACGCAGTATTTT. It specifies CASSLLAGALDTQYF.

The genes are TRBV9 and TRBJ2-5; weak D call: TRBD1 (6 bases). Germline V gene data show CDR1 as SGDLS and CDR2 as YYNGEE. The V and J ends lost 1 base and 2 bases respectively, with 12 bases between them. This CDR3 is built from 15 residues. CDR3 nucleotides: TGTGCCAGCAGCGTATCGGGCGGACAGCAAGAGACCCAGTACTTC. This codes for CASSVSGGQQETQYF.

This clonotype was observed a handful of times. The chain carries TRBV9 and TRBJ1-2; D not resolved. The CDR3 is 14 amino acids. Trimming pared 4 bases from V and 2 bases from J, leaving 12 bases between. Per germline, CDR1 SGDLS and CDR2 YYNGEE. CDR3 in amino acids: CASSPKDWNYGYTF. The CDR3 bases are TGTGCCAGCAGCCCCAAGGACTGGAACTATGGCTACACCTTC.

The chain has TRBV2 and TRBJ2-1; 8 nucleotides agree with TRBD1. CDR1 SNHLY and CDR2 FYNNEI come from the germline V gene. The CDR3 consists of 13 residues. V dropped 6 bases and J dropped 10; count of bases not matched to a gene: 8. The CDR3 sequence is CASSRTGIYEQFF. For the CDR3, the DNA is TGTGCCAGCAGCCGGACAGGGATATACGAGCAGTTCTTC.

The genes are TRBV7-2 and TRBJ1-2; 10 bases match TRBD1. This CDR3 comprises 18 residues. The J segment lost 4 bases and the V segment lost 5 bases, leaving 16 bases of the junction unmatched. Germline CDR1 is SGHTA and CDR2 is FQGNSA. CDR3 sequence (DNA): TGTGCCAGCAGCAACATTGGGACAGGGGAACTATTAAGCTATGGCTACACCTTC. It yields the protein CASSNIGTGELLSYGYTF.

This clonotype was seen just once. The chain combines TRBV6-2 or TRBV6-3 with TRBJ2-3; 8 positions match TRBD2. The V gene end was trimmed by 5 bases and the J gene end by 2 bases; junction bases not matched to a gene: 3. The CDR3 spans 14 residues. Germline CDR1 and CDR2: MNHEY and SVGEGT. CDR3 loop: CASSNSGATDTQYF. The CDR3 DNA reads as TGTGCCAGCAGTAATAGCGGGGCCACAGATACGCAGTATTTT.

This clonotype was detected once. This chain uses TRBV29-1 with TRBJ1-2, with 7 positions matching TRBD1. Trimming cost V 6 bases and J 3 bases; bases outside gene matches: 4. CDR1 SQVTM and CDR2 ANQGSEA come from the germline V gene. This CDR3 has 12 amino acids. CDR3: CSVDGQDYGYTF. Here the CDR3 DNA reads TGCAGCGTAGATGGACAGGACTATGGCTACACCTTC. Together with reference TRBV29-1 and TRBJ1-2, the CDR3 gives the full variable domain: SAVISQKPSRDICQRGTSLTIQCQVDSQVTMMFWYRQQPGQSLTLIATANQGSEATYESGFVIDKFPISRPNLTFSTLTVSNMSPEDSSIYLCSVDGQDYGYTFGSGTRLTVV.

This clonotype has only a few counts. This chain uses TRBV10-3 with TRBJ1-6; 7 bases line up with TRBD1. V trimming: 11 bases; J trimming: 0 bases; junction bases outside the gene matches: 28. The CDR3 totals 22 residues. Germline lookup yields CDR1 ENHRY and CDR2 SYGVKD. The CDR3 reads CAFTGGRNKPAGQSSYNSPLHF. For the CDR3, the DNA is TGTGCCTTCACGGGAGGTAGAAATAAACCCGCGGGACAGAGCTCCTATAATTCACCCCTCCACTTT.

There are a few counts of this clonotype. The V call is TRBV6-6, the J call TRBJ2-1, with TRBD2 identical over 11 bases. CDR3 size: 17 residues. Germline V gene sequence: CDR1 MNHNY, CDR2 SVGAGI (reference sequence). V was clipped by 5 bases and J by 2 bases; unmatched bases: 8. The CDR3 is CASSIRLAGPTYNEQFF. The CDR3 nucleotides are TGTGCCAGCAGTATCCGACTAGCGGGGCCAACCTACAATGAGCAGTTCTTC.

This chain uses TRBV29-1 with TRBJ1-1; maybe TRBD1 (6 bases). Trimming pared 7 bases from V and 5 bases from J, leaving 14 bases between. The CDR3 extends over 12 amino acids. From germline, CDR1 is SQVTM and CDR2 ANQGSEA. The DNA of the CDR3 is TGCAGCGCAAACAGGGTAGTAACTGAAGCTTTCTTT. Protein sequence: CSANRVVTEAFF. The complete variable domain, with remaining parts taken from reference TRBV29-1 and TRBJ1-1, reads SAVISQKPSRDICQRGTSLTIQCQVDSQVTMMFWYRQQPGQSLTLIATANQGSEATYESGFVIDKFPISRPNLTFSTLTVSNMSPEDSSIYLCSANRVVTEAFFGQGTRLTVV.

The CDR3 region has the DNA TGTGCCATCAGCCGACCGCCCCGAGAGGAGACCCAGTACTTC. This translates into CAISRPPREETQYF. This chain joins TRBV10-3 and TRBJ2-7; no reliable D call. The J call may be faulty, since TRBJ2-5 better matches the DNA end. The germline gives CDR1 ENHRY, CDR2 SYGVKD. The CDR3 totals 14 residues.

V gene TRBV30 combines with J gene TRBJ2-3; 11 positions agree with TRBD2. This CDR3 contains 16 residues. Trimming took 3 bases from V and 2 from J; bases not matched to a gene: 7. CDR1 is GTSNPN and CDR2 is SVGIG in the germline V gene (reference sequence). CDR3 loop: CAWRSGTSGSTDTQYF. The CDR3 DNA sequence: TGTGCCTGGAGATCCGGGACTAGCGGTTCCACAGATACGCAGTATTTT. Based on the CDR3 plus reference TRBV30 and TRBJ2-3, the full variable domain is SQTIHQWPATLVQPVGSPLSLECTVEGTSNPNLYWYRQAAGRGLQLLFYSVGIGQISSEVPQNLSASRPQDRQFILSSKKLLLSDSGFYLCAWRSGTSGSTDTQYFGPGTRLTVL.

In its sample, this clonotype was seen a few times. The CDR3 bases are TGTGCCAGCAGTTTATTTTCCCGGACTAGCGGGTCCATATATACGCAGTATTTT. Protein: CASSLFSRTSGSIYTQYF. This chain uses TRBV27 with TRBJ2-3, with TRBD2 matching 11 bases. The germline CDR1 and CDR2 sequences are MNHEY and SMNVEV (reference sequence). The CDR3 extends over 18 amino acids. The junction had 13 bases not matched to a gene; V was cut back by 1 base and J by 7 bases.

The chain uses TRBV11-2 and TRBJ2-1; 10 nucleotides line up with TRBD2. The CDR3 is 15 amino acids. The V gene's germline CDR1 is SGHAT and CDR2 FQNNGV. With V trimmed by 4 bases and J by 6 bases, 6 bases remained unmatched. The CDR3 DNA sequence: TGTGCCAGCAGCTCAGACGCTAGCGGGAGCAATGAGCAGTTCTTC. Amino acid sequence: CASSSDASGSNEQFF.

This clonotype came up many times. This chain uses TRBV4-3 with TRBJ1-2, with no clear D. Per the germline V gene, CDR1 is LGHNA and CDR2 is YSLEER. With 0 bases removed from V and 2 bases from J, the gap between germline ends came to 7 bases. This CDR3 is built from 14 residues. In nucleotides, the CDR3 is TGCGCCAGCAGCCAAGATAGGACGAACTATGGCTACACCTTC. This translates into CASSQDRTNYGYTF.

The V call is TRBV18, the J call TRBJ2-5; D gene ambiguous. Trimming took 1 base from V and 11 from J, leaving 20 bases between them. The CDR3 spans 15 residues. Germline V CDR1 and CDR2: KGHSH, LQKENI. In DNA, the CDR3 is TGTGCCAGCTCACCACTCTCATTGGGGAACAATGAGCAGTACTTC. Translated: CASSPLSLGNNEQYF.

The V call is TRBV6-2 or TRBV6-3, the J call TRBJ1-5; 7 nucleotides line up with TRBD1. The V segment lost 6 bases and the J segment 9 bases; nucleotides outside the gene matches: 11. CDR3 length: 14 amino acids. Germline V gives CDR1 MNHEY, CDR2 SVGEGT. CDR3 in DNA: TGTGCCAGCAGACACGGGACAGAAATTACGCCCCAGCATTTT. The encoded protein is CASRHGTEITPQHF.

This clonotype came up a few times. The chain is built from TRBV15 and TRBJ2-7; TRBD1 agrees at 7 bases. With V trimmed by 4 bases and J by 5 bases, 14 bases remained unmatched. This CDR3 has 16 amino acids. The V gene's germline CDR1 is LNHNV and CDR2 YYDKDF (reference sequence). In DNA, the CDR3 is TGTGCCACCAGCAATCCAGTAAGGCAGGGGGTCCACGAGCAGTACTTC. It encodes CATSNPVRQGVHEQYF.

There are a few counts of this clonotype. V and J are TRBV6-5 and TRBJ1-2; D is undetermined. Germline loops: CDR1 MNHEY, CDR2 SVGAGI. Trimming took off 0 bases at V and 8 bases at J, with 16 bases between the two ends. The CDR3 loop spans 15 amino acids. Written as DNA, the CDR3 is TGTGCCAGCAGTTACTCCTGGACCTCGGGTTCGGGCTACACCTTC. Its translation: CASSYSWTSGSGYTF.

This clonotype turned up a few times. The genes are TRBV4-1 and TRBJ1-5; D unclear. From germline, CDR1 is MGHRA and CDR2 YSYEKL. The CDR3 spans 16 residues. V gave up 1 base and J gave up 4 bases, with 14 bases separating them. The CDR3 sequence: CASSQGAGEANQPQHF. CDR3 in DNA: TGCGCCAGCAGCCAAGGTGCAGGAGAGGCTAATCAGCCCCAGCATTTT.

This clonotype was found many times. The CDR3 reads CASSQGQGLVQYEQFF. The CDR3 DNA is TGCGCCAGCAGCCAAGGCCAGGGGTTAGTACAATATGAGCAGTTCTTC. The chain carries TRBV4-3 and TRBJ2-1; TRBD1 might be the D (6 bases). Germline V gene data show CDR1 as LGHNA and CDR2 as YSLEER. The CDR3 spans 16 residues. The ends were cut back, 1 base at V and 8 bases at J, with 18 bases in the middle.

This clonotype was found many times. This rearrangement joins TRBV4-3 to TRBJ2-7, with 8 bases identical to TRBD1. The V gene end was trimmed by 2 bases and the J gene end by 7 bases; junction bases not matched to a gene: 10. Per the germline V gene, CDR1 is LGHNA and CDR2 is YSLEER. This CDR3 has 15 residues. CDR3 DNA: TGCGCCAGCAGCCAATTCCCGACAGGGGTCGCGGAGCAGTACTTC. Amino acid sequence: CASSQFPTGVAEQYF.

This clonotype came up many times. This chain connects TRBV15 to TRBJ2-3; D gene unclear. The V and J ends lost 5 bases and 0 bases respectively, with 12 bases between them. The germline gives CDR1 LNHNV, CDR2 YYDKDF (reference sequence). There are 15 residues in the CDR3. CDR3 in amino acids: CATSVQRTSTDTQYF. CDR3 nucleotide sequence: TGTGCCACCAGCGTACAGAGAACTAGCACAGATACGCAGTATTTT. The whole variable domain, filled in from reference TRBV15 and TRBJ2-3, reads DAMVIQNPRYQVTQFGKPVTLSCSQTLNHNVMYWYQQKSSQAPKLLFHYYDKDFNNEADTPDNFQSRRPNTSFCFLDIRSPGLGDTAMYLCATSVQRTSTDTQYFGPGTRLTVL.

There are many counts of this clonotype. CDR3 protein: CASSSGGYYEQYF. The CDR3 DNA reads as TGTGCCAGCAGCTCCGGGGGCTACTACGAGCAGTACTTC. The chain has TRBV7-6 and TRBJ2-7; D may match TRBD1 or TRBD2 (6 bases each). Germline V gene data show CDR1 as SGHVS and CDR2 as FNYEAQ. Trimming removed 4 bases from V and 3 bases from J, with 10 bases in between. The CDR3 spans 13 residues.

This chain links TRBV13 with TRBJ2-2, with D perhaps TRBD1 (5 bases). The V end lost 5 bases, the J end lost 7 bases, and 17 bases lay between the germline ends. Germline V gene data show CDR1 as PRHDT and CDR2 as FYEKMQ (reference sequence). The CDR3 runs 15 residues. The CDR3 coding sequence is TGTGCCAGCAGCATCTCCTACAGGATCCACGGGGAGCTGTTTTTT. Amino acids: CASSISYRIHGELFF.

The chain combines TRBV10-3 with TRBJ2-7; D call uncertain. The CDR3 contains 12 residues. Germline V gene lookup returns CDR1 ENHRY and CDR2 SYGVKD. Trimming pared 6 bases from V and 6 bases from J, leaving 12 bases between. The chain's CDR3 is CAISPDRAEQYF. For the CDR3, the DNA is TGTGCCATCAGCCCCGACCGGGCCGAGCAGTACTTC.

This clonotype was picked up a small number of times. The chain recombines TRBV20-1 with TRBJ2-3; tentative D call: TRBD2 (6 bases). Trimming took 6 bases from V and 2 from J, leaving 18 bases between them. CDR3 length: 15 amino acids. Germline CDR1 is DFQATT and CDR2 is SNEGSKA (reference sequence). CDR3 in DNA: TGCAGTGCCGCGGCGGGTAGCGGTATCACAGATACGCAGTATTTT. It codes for CSAAAGSGITDTQYF.